This paragraph reports one T cell receptor (beta chain). What it binds is not known. The PCR was carried out with 60 Vbeta primers and 13 Jbeta primers. The protocol was immunoSEQ multiplex PCR, while the TCRdb copy is restricted to in-frame clones and leaves out a portion. Among 140,000 to 150,000 clones listed, just under 75% were seen once. Germline V gives CDR1 WNHNN, CDR2 SYGVQD (reference sequence). The V gene end was trimmed by 2 bases and the J gene end by 6 bases; junction bases not matched to a gene: 5. The CDR3 consists of 14 residues. The sample belongs to a study of cytomegalovirus exposure and HLA in healthy donors. Study-wide points: For presence/absence analyses, sequencing depth was assumed to be roughly uniform across donors.

This sequence joins TRBV10-1 and TRBJ2-3, with 7 bases aligning to TRBD1. The sequence was collected from a woman between 18 and 29 years old in good health and CMV-seronegative. Sequenced input: PBMCs. CDR3 nucleotide sequence: TGCGCCAGCAGTGAGGCGGACAGGTGGGATACGCAGTATTTT. Translation gives CASSEADRWDTQYF.